These 29 T cell receptor beta chains were sequenced from one sample in a study of cytomegalovirus exposure and HLA in healthy donors. The PCR employed 60 Vbeta primers together with 13 Jbeta primers. Measured with immunoSEQ multiplex PCR; TCRdb has only the in-frame clones, and not every one. The table includes around 170,000 clones, 70% to 85% detected once. Sequenced material: PBMCs. These receptor sequences come from a man aged 18 to 35 in good health and CMV-seronegative.

This rearrangement joins TRBV6-6 to TRBJ2-1; 7 bases agree with TRBD1. After removal of 0 bases from V and 4 bases from J, the junction contained 6 bases not matched to a gene. This CDR3 has 16 residues. Germline CDR1 MNHNY, CDR2 SVGAGI (reference sequence). The CDR3 region is CASSYSTWTGYNEQFF. CDR3 nucleotide sequence: TGTGCCAGCAGTTACTCAACTTGGACAGGTTACAATGAGCAGTTCTTC.

The chain has TRBV5-6 and TRBJ2-3; D is unresolved. This CDR3 contains 14 residues. Trimming stripped 2 bases from V and 0 bases from J, with 7 bases between. The germline V gene has CDR1 SGHDT and CDR2 YYEEEE. For the CDR3, the DNA is TGTGCCAGCAGCTTCGGTTCTAGCACAGATACGCAGTATTTT. Residues: CASSFGSSTDTQYF.

A single count supports this clone. The rearrangement uses TRBV4-3 and TRBJ2-5, with 11 bases aligning to TRBD2. This CDR3 region has 16 residues. V was clipped by 4 bases and J by 2 bases; unmatched bases: 6. Germline lookup yields CDR1 LGHNA and CDR2 YSLEER. CDR3 coding DNA: TGCGCCAGCAGCCGGACTCGGACTAGCGGGCAAGAGACCCAGTACTTC. It translates to CASSRTRTSGQETQYF.

The chain recombines TRBV27 with TRBJ2-6, with D possibly TRBD2 on 5 matching bases. The CDR3 covers 15 residues. Trimming left V 6 bases short and J 0 bases short, with 9 bases between. Germline CDR1 MNHEY, CDR2 SMNVEV (reference sequence). CDR3 DNA: TGTGCCAGCAGCCGCGAGGGCTCTGGGGCCAACGTCCTGACTTTC. Translated, it gives CASSREGSGANVLTF.

The chain employs TRBV5-8 and TRBJ1-5; 8 nucleotides line up with TRBD1. The germline V gene has CDR1 SGHTS and CDR2 YDEGEE. J lost 7 bases, V lost 5 bases, and 8 bases had no gene match. CDR3 length equals 14 residues. The CDR3 loop reads CASSWTGKGQPQHF. The CDR3 DNA sequence: TGTGCCAGCAGTTGGACAGGGAAAGGACAGCCCCAGCATTTT.

This chain links TRBV13 with TRBJ1-1; a possible D gene is TRBD1 (6 bases). V was trimmed by 5 bases and J by 1 base, leaving 20 bases between them. The CDR3 contains 17 residues. Germline assignment: CDR1 PRHDT and CDR2 FYEKMQ (reference sequence). CDR3 bases: TGTGCCAGCAGCAGGCCCGGGACAACCATGGAGAACACTGAAGCTTTCTTT. Translating gives CASSRPGTTMENTEAFF.

Only a few counts were recorded for this clone. The chain carries TRBV13 and TRBJ1-1; D is unclear. Looked up from germline, CDR1 is PRHDT and CDR2 is FYEKMQ (reference sequence). V lost 5 bases, J lost 6 bases, and 10 bases lay in between. The length of the CDR3 is 12 residues. In nucleotides, the CDR3 is TGTGCCAGCAGCCCCCATGAGCCTGAAGCTTTCTTT. As protein: CASSPHEPEAFF.

The rearrangement links TRBV7-2 to TRBJ1-2, with D tentatively TRBD1 (5 bases). V gave up 6 bases and J gave up 4 bases, with 27 bases separating them. Per the germline V gene, CDR1 is SGHTA and CDR2 is FQGNSA. This CDR3 is built from 18 residues. CDR3 sequence reads: CASSYKPVGQGGSYGYTF. DNA for the CDR3: TGTGCCAGCAGTTATAAGCCCGTAGGGCAGGGAGGGAGCTATGGCTACACCTTC.

For this clone: A read error may account for a junction end that differs from germline. The chain recombines TRBV6-5 with TRBJ1-2; TRBD1 might be the D (6 bases). The CDR3 has 14 residues. Germline-derived CDR1 and CDR2 are MNHEY and SVGAGI. The CDR3 DNA reads TGTGCCAGCAGTTATTCCACGGACAGAGATGGCTACCCCTTC. As protein: CASSYSTDRDGYPF.

In this sample, this clone turned up once. The chain combines TRBV11-1 with TRBJ2-1; D unclear. Germline loops: CDR1 SGHAT, CDR2 FQDESV (reference sequence). Between the trimmed V and J ends, which lost 5 bases and 7 bases, there was a span of 15 bases. There are 14 residues in the CDR3. The chain's CDR3 is CASSANLDGNEQFF. The CDR3 DNA reads as TGTGCCAGCAGCGCGAACTTAGACGGGAATGAGCAGTTCTTC.

The V and J genes are TRBV30 and TRBJ1-6; D is unresolved. Germline V gene sequence: CDR1 GTSNPN, CDR2 SVGIG (reference sequence). With 2 bases removed from V and 12 bases from J, the gap between germline ends came to 20 bases. The CDR3 is 15 amino acids. CDR3 in amino acids: CAWSPSIPNLGPLHF. The CDR3 DNA reads as TGTGCCTGGAGTCCCTCAATCCCTAATCTAGGACCCCTCCACTTT.

This clone was seen just once. V and J are TRBV4-3 and TRBJ2-7, with 11 bases aligning to TRBD1. The germline V gene encodes CDR1 LGHNA and CDR2 YSLEER. This CDR3 has 17 residues. V was pared by 0 bases and J by 3 bases, with 7 bases of the junction left unmatched. CDR3 DNA: TGCGCCAGCAGCCAAGAGTGGGACAGGGGGTCTATCTACGAGCAGTACTTC. It is translated as CASSQEWDRGSIYEQYF.

This chain uses TRBV19 with TRBJ2-1; 9 nucleotides agree with TRBD2. V gave up 6 bases and J gave up 1 base; unmatched junction bases: 1. The CDR3 has 14 residues. Per the germline V gene, CDR1 is LNHDA and CDR2 is SQIVND (reference sequence). The CDR3 bases are TGTGCCAGTAGAAGCGGGGGGTCCTACAATGAGCAGTTCTTC. This encodes CASRSGGSYNEQFF.

V usage is TRBV6-5 and J usage is TRBJ2-3; TRBD1 matches 7 bases. The CDR3 has 16 amino acids. Germline CDR1 MNHEY, CDR2 SVGAGI. The V and J ends lost 0 bases and 2 bases, in that order; junction bases with no gene match: 5. The CDR3, as DNA: TGTGCCAGCAGTTACTCGATTGGGACAGTCACAGATACGCAGTATTTT. As protein: CASSYSIGTVTDTQYF.

This clone was counted between two and nine times. The V call is TRBV15, the J call TRBJ1-4, with 7 positions matching TRBD1. The V segment lost 4 bases and the J segment 8 bases; nucleotides outside the gene matches: 16. Germline V gives CDR1 LNHNV, CDR2 YYDKDF (reference sequence). This CDR3 contains 17 residues. CDR3 region: CATSKGTALEYVEKLFF. The CDR3 DNA is TGTGCCACCAGCAAAGGGACAGCTCTTGAATATGTAGAAAAACTGTTTTTT.

The genes are TRBV7-2 and TRBJ1-5; D uncertain. V was pared by 1 base and J by 3 bases, with 4 bases between. The CDR3 sequence is 13 residues long. In germline, CDR1 is SGHTA, CDR2 FQGNSA. CDR3 in amino acids: CASSLGYNQPQHF. CDR3 DNA: TGTGCCAGCAGCTTAGGTTACAATCAGCCCCAGCATTTT.

The table lists this clone with a count of one. CDR3 nucleotide sequence: TGTGCCAGCAGCGTCACTAGCGGGGGGGCCGGCGATACGCAGTATTTT. Its translation: CASSVTSGGAGDTQYF. V is TRBV11-2 and J is TRBJ2-3, with TRBD2 matching 13 bases. The V segment lost 5 bases and the J segment 6 bases; nucleotides outside the gene matches: 8. Germline assignment: CDR1 SGHAT and CDR2 FQNNGV. The CDR3 covers 16 residues.

The chain recombines TRBV6-5 with TRBJ2-3, with D perhaps TRBD1 (6 bases). Germline loops: CDR1 MNHEY, CDR2 SVGAGI. Trimming removed 1 base at V and 1 base at J, with 12 bases between. This CDR3 is 16 amino acids long. The CDR3 DNA reads TGTGCCAGCAGTTACTTAGGGGGATGGGGCACAGATACGCAGTATTTT. It yields the protein CASSYLGGWGTDTQYF.

The chain joins TRBV6-6 to TRBJ2-4; 7 bases are a match to TRBD2. There are 16 residues in the CDR3. V shed 0 bases and J 7 bases; nucleotides not matched to a gene: 9. Germline V lookup: CDR1 MNHNY, CDR2 SVGAGI (reference sequence). The DNA for the CDR3 is TGTGCCAGCAGTTACTCAGGGATTGAGGGAGGGAACATTCAGTACTTC. This translates into CASSYSGIEGGNIQYF.

This chain connects TRBV9 to TRBJ2-2; perhaps TRBD1 as D (6 bases). Looked up from germline, CDR1 is SGDLS and CDR2 is YYNGEE. Trimming pared 0 bases from V and 4 bases from J, leaving 10 bases between. This CDR3 is built from 15 residues. The CDR3 protein is CASSVDGRGTGELFF. The CDR3 coding sequence is TGTGCCAGCAGCGTAGATGGCAGGGGCACCGGGGAGCTGTTTTTT.

The chain has TRBV2 and TRBJ2-6; D perhaps matches TRBD1 (6 bases). The CDR3 runs 15 residues. The V gene lost 6 bases and the J gene lost 3 bases, with 12 bases spanning the gap. Germline values: CDR1 SNHLY, CDR2 FYNNEI. The CDR3 sequence is CASRRTEVGANVLTF. The CDR3 bases are TGTGCCAGCAGGCGGACAGAGGTTGGGGCCAACGTCCTGACTTTC.

The DNA of the CDR3 is TGTGCCAGCAACCAACAGGGAGACACTGAAGCTTTCTTT. It specifies CASNQQGDTEAFF. This rearrangement joins TRBV2 to TRBJ1-1; perhaps TRBD1 as D (6 bases). The length of the CDR3 is 13 residues. Trimming stripped 7 bases from V and 3 bases from J, with 12 bases between. Germline V gene sequence: CDR1 SNHLY, CDR2 FYNNEI.

The rearrangement uses TRBV28 and TRBJ2-5, with TRBD1 matching 9 bases. The DNA end is a closer match to TRBJ2-7, so the J assignment may be wrong. Germline CDR1 is MDHEN and CDR2 is SYDVKM. The CDR3 covers 16 residues. The CDR3 is CASRKLQGAKSSEQYF. CDR3 DNA: TGTGCCAGCAGAAAATTACAGGGGGCGAAGAGTAGCGAGCAGTACTTC.

The gene calls are TRBV5-1 and TRBJ1-1; 11 nucleotides agree with TRBD1. Per the germline V gene, CDR1 is SGHRS and CDR2 is YFSETQ. Losses at the gene ends were 2 bases for V and 1 base for J; bases not matched to a gene: 4. This CDR3 spans 16 amino acids. This chain's CDR3 is CASSLGQGARNTEAFF. Written as DNA, the CDR3 is TGCGCCAGCAGCTTAGGACAGGGGGCGAGGAACACTGAAGCTTTCTTT.

This chain joins TRBV4-2 and TRBJ2-2, with TRBD1 identical over 9 bases. Germline V lookup: CDR1 LGHNA, CDR2 YNFKEQ. The CDR3 is 13 residues long. V trimming: 9 bases; J trimming: 6 bases; junction bases outside the gene matches: 5. The CDR3 spells CASKQGAAGELFF. CDR3 bases: TGTGCCAGTAAACAGGGGGCGGCCGGGGAGCTGTTTTTT.

CDR3: CASSYGAGRPNTEAFF. The CDR3 region has the DNA TGTGCCAGCAGTTACGGAGCCGGTAGGCCGAACACTGAAGCTTTCTTT. V is TRBV6-5 and J is TRBJ1-1; D gene uncertain. V was cut by 2 bases and J by 1 base, with 14 bases left in between. Germline V gene sequence: CDR1 MNHEY, CDR2 SVGAGI. The CDR3 loop spans 16 amino acids.

This chain uses TRBV2 with TRBJ1-6; D is perhaps TRBD1 (6 bases). V shed 2 bases and J shed 9 bases, with 11 bases lying between them. Germline V gene lookup returns CDR1 SNHLY and CDR2 FYNNEI. There are 14 residues in the CDR3. The CDR3 DNA follows: TGTGCCAGCAGTGAATTTACAGGGCTTTCACCCCTCCACTTT. Translated: CASSEFTGLSPLHF.

CDR3 sequence reads: CASSLTSTGAWEQYF. CDR3 DNA sequence: TGCGCCAGCAGCCTCACCTCGACAGGGGCTTGGGAGCAGTACTTC. The V call is TRBV5-1, the J call TRBJ2-7, with TRBD1 matching 8 bases. CDR1 is SGHRS and CDR2 is YFSETQ in the germline V gene. After removal of 4 bases from V and 7 bases from J, the junction contained 13 bases not matched to a gene. The CDR3 totals 15 residues.

The chain uses TRBV19 and TRBJ1-1; 7 nucleotides match TRBD1. V trimming: 5 bases; J trimming: 3 bases; junction bases outside the gene matches: 6. CDR3 length equals 14 residues. The germline V gene has CDR1 LNHDA and CDR2 SQIVND (reference sequence). Written as DNA, the CDR3 is TGTGCCAGTAGTTGGACAGGACTTGACACTGAAGCTTTCTTT. Its translation: CASSWTGLDTEAFF.